This is a list of T cell receptor beta chains from one sample in a study of metastatic and nonmetastatic thyroid tumors. TCRdb ran MiXCR on the PCR reads. The table lists under 20,000 clones, about 25% of them singletons, with roughly 3.5% in the top ten. Sample: blood. The receptor set was obtained from a male donor with papillary thyroid cancer or a benign thyroid nodule (not recorded which). Some clones in this sample may be carry-over from other donors' samples. Both conserved end residues are part of each CDR3. Clone sizes are given selectively: once, few, many, or a class where the clone is expanded.

TRBV6-4 few CASSDVAGGTDTQYF
TRBV20-1 NA CSARDYMQGSHEQYF
TRBV28 NA CASSSPGMNTEAFF
TRBV4-1 many CASSQGISGRIYEQYF
TRBV9 many CASSPLAGGPGNEQFF
TRBV20-1 NA CSAHPGDKQYF
TRBV14 NA CASSQQTGGEQFF
TRBV2 few CASSSTGVGELFF
TRBV2 few CASGMNTEAFF
TRBV20-1 NA CSARGASGETQYF
TRBV12-3/TRBV12-4 many CASIPTRPLPYEQYF
TRBV6-4 medium-sized CASGRLAGEGNEQFF
TRBV19 many CASSSGTGMGNEQFF
TRBV29-1 few CSVDGGRAGVNTEAFF
TRBV28 NA CASSFGGGTDTQYF
TRBV2 NA CASRRLAGGYEQYF
TRBV19 medium-sized CASNEGAYEKLFF
TRBV5-4 many CASSAPGWDEQYF
TRBV28 medium-sized CASSARLAGVTYEQYF
TRBV7-8 many CASSTTSFLYNEQFF
TRBV28 medium-sized CASRGPPGAAAGGQYF
TRBV2 NA CASSEVRSDKAQYF
TRBV7-2 many CASRTGGLDNEQFF
TRBV6-6 few CASSYSPRTVYTEAFF
TRBV2 NA CASRREYTETQYF
TRBV6-5 NA CATVNRGRIDGYTF
TRBV7-7 many CASSLMANTGELFF
TRBV15 medium-sized CATKGREAPYNEQFF
TRBV2 few CASKSPGGYGYTF
TRBV10-2 NA CASSVGEGRGYTF
TRBV3-1 many CASSHDRAYEQYF
TRBV5-1 NA CASSLGDTSGANVLTF
TRBV19 few CASSIIPDRLDF
TRBV4-2 NA CASSQDQGSGANVLTF
TRBV5-6 many CASSHLGQGEVADTQYF
TRBV6-1 medium-sized CASSELGQPQHF
TRBV19 few CASSKGRPTGELFF
TRBV30 NA CAWSWAINEKLFF
TRBV2 NA CASRKGQGQYYNSPLHF